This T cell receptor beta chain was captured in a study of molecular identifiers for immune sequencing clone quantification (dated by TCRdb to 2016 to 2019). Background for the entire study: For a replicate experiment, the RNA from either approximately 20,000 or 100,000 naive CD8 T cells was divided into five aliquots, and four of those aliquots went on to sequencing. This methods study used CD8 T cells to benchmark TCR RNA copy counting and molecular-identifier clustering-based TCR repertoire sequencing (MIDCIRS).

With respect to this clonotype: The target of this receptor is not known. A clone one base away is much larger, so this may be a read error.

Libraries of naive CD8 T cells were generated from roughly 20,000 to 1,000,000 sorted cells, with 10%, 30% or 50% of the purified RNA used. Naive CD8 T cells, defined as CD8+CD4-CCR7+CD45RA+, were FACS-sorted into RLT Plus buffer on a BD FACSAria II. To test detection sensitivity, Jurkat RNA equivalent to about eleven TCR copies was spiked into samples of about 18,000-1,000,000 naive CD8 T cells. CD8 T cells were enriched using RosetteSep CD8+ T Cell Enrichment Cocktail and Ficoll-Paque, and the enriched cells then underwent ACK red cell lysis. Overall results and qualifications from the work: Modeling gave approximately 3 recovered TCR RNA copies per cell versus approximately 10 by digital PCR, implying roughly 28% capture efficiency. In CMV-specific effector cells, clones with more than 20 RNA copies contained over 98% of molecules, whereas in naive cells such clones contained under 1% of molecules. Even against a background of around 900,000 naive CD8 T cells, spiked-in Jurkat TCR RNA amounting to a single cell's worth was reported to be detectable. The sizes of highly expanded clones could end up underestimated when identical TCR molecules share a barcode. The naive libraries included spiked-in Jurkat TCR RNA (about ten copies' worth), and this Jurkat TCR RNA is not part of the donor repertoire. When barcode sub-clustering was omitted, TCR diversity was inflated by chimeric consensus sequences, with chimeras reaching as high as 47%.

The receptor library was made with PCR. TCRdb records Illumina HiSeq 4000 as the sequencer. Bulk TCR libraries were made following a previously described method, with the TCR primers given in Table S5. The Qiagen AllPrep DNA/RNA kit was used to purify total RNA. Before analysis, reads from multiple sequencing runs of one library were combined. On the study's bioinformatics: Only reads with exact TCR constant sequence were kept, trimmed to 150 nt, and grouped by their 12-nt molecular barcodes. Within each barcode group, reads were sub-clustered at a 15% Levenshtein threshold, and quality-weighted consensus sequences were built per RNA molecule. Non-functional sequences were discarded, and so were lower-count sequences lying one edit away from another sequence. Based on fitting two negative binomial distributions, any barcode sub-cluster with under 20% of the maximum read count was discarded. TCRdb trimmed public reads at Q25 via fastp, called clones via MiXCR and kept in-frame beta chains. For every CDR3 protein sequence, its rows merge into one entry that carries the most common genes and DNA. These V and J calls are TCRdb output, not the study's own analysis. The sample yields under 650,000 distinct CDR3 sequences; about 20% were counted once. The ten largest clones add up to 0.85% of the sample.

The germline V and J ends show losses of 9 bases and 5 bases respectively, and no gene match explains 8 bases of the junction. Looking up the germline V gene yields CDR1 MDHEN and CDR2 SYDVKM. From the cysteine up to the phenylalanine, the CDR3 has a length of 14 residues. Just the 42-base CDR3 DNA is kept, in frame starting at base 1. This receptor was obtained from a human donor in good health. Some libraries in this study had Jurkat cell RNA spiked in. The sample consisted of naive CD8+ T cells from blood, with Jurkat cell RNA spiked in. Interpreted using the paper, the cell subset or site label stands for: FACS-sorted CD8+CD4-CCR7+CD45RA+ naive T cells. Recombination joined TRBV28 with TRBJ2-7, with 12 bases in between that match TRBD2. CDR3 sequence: CASGLAGGLHEQYF. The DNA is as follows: TGTGCCAGTGGTCTAGCGGGAGGGTTACACGAGCAGTACTTC.